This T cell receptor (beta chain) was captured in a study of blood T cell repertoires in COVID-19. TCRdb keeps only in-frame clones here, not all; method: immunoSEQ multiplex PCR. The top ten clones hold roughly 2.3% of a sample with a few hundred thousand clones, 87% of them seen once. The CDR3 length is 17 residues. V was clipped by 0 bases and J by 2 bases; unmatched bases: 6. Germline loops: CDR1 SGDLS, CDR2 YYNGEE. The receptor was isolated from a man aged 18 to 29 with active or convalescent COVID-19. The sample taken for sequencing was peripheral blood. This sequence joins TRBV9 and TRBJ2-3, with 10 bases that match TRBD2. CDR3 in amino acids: CASSVVLAGANTDTQYF. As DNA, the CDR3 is TGTGCCAGCAGCGTAGTCCTAGCGGGGGCCAACACAGATACGCAGTATTTT.